These T cell receptor beta chains were read from a single sample in a study of OX40 agonist ivuxolimab in advanced cancers. The protocol was immunoSEQ multiplex PCR, while the TCRdb copy is restricted to in-frame clones and leaves out a portion. The sample carries just over 60,000 clones, 75% to 90% recorded once. The sequences come from CD4+ or CD8+ T cells sorted from blood, collected in a trial of the OX40 agonist ivuxolimab. These receptors were collected from an adult with an advanced solid tumor such as melanoma, head and neck, liver or kidney cancer. Both conserved end residues are part of each CDR3. D genes are given only for firm matches. The size of a clone is reported for some rows only, either as once, few or many, or as a class for expanded clones.

cdr3_nt cdr3_aa clone_size j_call d_call cdr3_length v_call
TGCGCCAGCAGCTTGATTAAAGGGAACACCGGGGAGCTGTTTTTT CASSLIKGNTGELFF few TRBJ2-2 - 15 TRBV5-1
TGTGCCAGCAGTTACCTCTACAGCAATGAGCAGTTCTTC CASSYLYSNEQFF - TRBJ2-1 - 13 TRBV6-6
TGTGCCAGCAGCTTATGGCTAGCGGAGTCCTACGAGCAGTACTTC CASSLWLAESYEQYF - TRBJ2-7 TRBD2 15 TRBV7-3
TGTGCCATCAGTGCGCAGAACACCGGGGAGCTGTTTTTT CAISAQNTGELFF - TRBJ2-2 - 13 TRBV10-3
TGCGCCAGCAGGTACTACAGCAGCACTAGCACAGATACGCAGTATTTT CASRYYSSTSTDTQYF - TRBJ2-3 - 16 TRBV5-1
TGCGCCAGCAGCGCCTCCGGGAGACACTACGAGCAGTACTTC CASSASGRHYEQYF - TRBJ2-7 - 14 TRBV5-1
TGCGCCAGCAGCCAAACCATAGCGGCCAACTCCTACGAGCAGTACTTC CASSQTIAANSYEQYF - TRBJ2-7 - 16 TRBV4-1
TGTGCCAGCAGCCGGGGACTCTCCCCCAATGAGCAGTTCTTC CASSRGLSPNEQFF - TRBJ2-1 - 14 TRBV7-3
TGTGCCAGTAGTATCCGGGCGAACACCGGGGAGCTGTTTTTT CASSIRANTGELFF once TRBJ2-2 - 14 TRBV19
TGTGCCAGCAGCCCCACACCCTACGGGGCCAACGTCCTGACTTTC CASSPTPYGANVLTF - TRBJ2-6 - 15 TRBV7-3
TGTGCCAGCAGTGAATATCGGACAGGGGACTACGAGCAGTACTTC CASSEYRTGDYEQYF - TRBJ2-7 TRBD1 15 TRBV2
TGTGCCAGCAGTCCGGACAGGGTCTCTGAAGCTTTCTTT CASSPDRVSEAFF - TRBJ1-1 TRBD1 13 TRBV28
TGTGCCAGCAGCCCGTCTAGGACGTCTGGCTACACCTTC CASSPSRTSGYTF - TRBJ1-2 - 13 TRBV5-5
TGTGCCAGCACGGGAGGGGGGGGAAACACCATATATTTT CASTGGGGNTIYF - TRBJ1-3 - 13 TRBV2
TGTGCCAGCAGCTTAGCGACAGGGGGAAGGGAGACCCAGTACTTC CASSLATGGRETQYF - TRBJ2-5 TRBD1 15 TRBV7-6
TGCGCCAGCAGCCAAGAGTTGAGGACCTACAATGAGCAGTTCTTC CASSQELRTYNEQFF once TRBJ2-1 - 15 TRBV4-1
TGTGCCAGCAGCGTAGCTCCGGAGGTGATAGCGGGATTCACCGGGGAGCTGTTTTTT CASSVAPEVIAGFTGELFF - TRBJ2-2 TRBD2 19 TRBV9
TGTGCCAGCGGTCTGGGACAGTTGCTGTTCTTC CASGLGQLLFF - TRBJ2-1 TRBD1 11 TRBV6-6
TGTGCCAGCAGCTCAAGCGGGGGCGGGAGGGCCAATGAGCAGTTCTTC CASSSSGGGRANEQFF - TRBJ2-1 TRBD2 16 TRBV28
TGTGCCAGCAGGGGGGGTGCTGGGGCCAACGTCCTGACTTTC CASRGGAGANVLTF once TRBJ2-6 - 14 TRBV7-2
TGTGCCAGTAGTAAAACAGGGCTAGGGTATGGCTACACCTTC CASSKTGLGYGYTF - TRBJ1-2 - 14 TRBV19
TGTGCCAGCAGTCTAATGGAAGGGCCAGCGGTCCAGCATTTT CASSLMEGPAVQHF - TRBJ1-5 - 14 TRBV2
TGTGCCACCTTCGCGGTAAGGTACGAGCAGTACTTC CATFAVRYEQYF once TRBJ2-7 - 12 TRBV15
TGTGCCAGTAGAAGGACTAGCGGTGCATTAGATACGCAGTATTTT CASRRTSGALDTQYF - TRBJ2-3 TRBD2 15 TRBV19
TGCGCCAGCAGTGAACCGGGACTAGCGGCCGGGGAGCTGTTTTTT CASSEPGLAAGELFF - TRBJ2-2 TRBD2 15 TRBV10-2
TGTGCCAGCAGCCCGGGACAGGGGAACTACGAGCAGTACTTC CASSPGQGNYEQYF - TRBJ2-7 TRBD1 14 TRBV5-6
TGCGCCAGCAGCCAAGATGATGGTCCTCTCGTGACCCAGTACTTC CASSQDDGPLVTQYF - TRBJ2-5 - 15 TRBV4-1
TGTGCCAGCAGTTTAAGGTCCAGAGATACGCAGTATTTT CASSLRSRDTQYF - TRBJ2-3 - 13 TRBV6-5
TGTGCCAGCAGCTCCTCACTAGCGGGAGCTTTCGAGCAGTACTTC CASSSSLAGAFEQYF - TRBJ2-7 TRBD2 15 TRBV7-9
TGTGCCAGCAGCCCCCAGGGCCCTAATCAGCCCCAGCATTTT CASSPQGPNQPQHF once TRBJ1-5 - 14 TRBV28
TGTGCCAGCAGTGAGACCGGGACTAGCGGTGTTTACAATGAGCAGTTCTTC CASSETGTSGVYNEQFF medium-sized TRBJ2-1 TRBD2 17 TRBV2
TGTGCCAGCAATCGGCGGGAGGGCCGTGCAGATACGCAGTATTTT CASNRREGRADTQYF - TRBJ2-3 TRBD2 15 TRBV6-5
TGCGCCAGCAGCTTGGAGGCCGGGTACGAGCAGTACTTC CASSLEAGYEQYF - TRBJ2-7 - 13 TRBV5-1
TGTGCCTGGGGGACAGTCTCTGGAAACACCATATATTTT CAWGTVSGNTIYF - TRBJ1-3 TRBD1 13 TRBV30
TGTGCCAGCTCACCAGGGCAGAACACTGAAGCTTTCTTT CASSPGQNTEAFF - TRBJ1-1 - 13 TRBV18
TGCAGTGCTAGGTCCAACTACGAGCAGTACTTC CSARSNYEQYF - TRBJ2-7 - 11 TRBV20-1
TGTGCCAGCAGAGGAGGGTCCTCTGGGGCCAACGTCCTGACTTTC CASRGGSSGANVLTF - TRBJ2-6 - 15 TRBV28
TGTGCCAGCAGCACGGACAGGGGCAATCAGCCCCAGCATTTT CASSTDRGNQPQHF - TRBJ1-5 TRBD1 14 TRBV11-2
TGTGCCAGCAGCCTTCAGGGGAACTCTGGAAACACCATATATTTT CASSLQGNSGNTIYF - TRBJ1-3 - 15 TRBV7-2
TGTGCCAGCAGTCCGTGGGACTCTGACTCCTACAATGAGCAGTTCTTC CASSPWDSDSYNEQFF - TRBJ2-1 - 16 TRBV27
TGTGCCAGCAGCGCATTCGGGAACACCGGGGAGCTGTTTTTT CASSAFGNTGELFF - TRBJ2-2 - 14 TRBV9
TGTGCCAGCTCACCAAGGACCGAACCTGGAAACACCATATATTTT CASSPRTEPGNTIYF - TRBJ1-3 - 15 TRBV18
TGTGCCAGTAACCCCAACGGGGGCACTGAAGCTTTCTTT CASNPNGGTEAFF - TRBJ1-1 - 13 TRBV19
TGCGCCAGCAGCGCAGGAGCGGGAGATGAGACCCAGTACTTC CASSAGAGDETQYF - TRBJ2-5 TRBD2 14 TRBV10-1
TGTGCCAGCAGTTCGAGACTAGCGGGAGGCTTGCTTTACAATGAGCAGTTCTTC CASSSRLAGGLLYNEQFF - TRBJ2-1 TRBD2 18 TRBV7-9
TGCGCCAGCAGCTTGGTCGGGGCTTTGAACACTGAAGCTTTCTTT CASSLVGALNTEAFF - TRBJ1-1 - 15 TRBV5-1
TGTGCCAGCAGGAAAGGGACTCATAGCTACGAGCAGTACTTC CASRKGTHSYEQYF - TRBJ2-7 - 14 TRBV2
TGTGCCAGCTCACTTAGGACAGGGTCCACTTACATTCAGTACTTC CASSLRTGSTYIQYF - TRBJ2-4 TRBD1 15 TRBV18